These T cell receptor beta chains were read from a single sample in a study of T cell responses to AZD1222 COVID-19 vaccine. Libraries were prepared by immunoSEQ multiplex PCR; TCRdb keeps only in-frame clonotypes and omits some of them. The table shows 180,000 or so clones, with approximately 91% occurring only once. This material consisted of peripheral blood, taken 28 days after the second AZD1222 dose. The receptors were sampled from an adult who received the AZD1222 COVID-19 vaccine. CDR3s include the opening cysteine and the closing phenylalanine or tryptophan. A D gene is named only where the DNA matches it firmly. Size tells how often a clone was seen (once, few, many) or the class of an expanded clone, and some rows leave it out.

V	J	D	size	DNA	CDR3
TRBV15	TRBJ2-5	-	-	TGTGCCACCAGCAGAGGGCAGGTCCCAGAGACCCAGTACTTC	CATSRGQVPETQYF
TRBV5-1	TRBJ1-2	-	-	TGCGCCAGCAGCTTACAAGGGACGGCAAGCTATGGCTACACCTTC	CASSLQGTASYGYTF
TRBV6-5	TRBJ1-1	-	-	TGTGCCAGCAGTTACTCGATTTGGCCGAACACTGAAGCTTTCTTT	CASSYSIWPNTEAFF
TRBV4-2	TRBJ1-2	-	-	TGTGCCAGCAGCCAAGAAGCCAATACTAACTATGGCTACACCTTC	CASSQEANTNYGYTF
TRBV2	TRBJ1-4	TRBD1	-	TGTGCCAGCAGTGCCGACAGGGGGCTCGGGGAAAAACTGTTTTTT	CASSADRGLGEKLFF
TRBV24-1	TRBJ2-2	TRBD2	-	TGTGCCACCAGTGAAACCGAGACTAGCGGGAGATTGTCGGCCGGGGAGCTGTTTTTT	CATSETETSGRLSAGELFF
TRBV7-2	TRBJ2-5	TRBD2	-	TGTGCCAGCAGCGCGCGGGGGGCGTACCAAGAGACCCAGTACTTC	CASSARGAYQETQYF
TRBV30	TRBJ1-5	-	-	TGTGCCTGGAGTGTAGGCAGCTCCAATCAGCCCCAGCATTTT	CAWSVGSSNQPQHF
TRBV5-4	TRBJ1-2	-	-	TGTGCCAGCAGCTTTGAGACGGCCTATGGCTACACCTTC	CASSFETAYGYTF
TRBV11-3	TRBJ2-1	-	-	TGTGCCAGCAGCTTAGAGGGGGGCAGTGAGCAGTTCTTC	CASSLEGGSEQFF
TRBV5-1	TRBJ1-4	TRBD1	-	TGCGCCAGCAGGTTTAGGGGGCAGATGGACGAAAAACTGTTTTTT	CASRFRGQMDEKLFF
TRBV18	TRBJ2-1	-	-	TGTGCCAGCTCACCGTCGCAATACAATGAGCAGTTCTTC	CASSPSQYNEQFF
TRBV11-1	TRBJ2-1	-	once	TGTGCCAGCAGCTTAGGGGTCCGGGTACGGTACAATGAGCAGTTCTTC	CASSLGVRVRYNEQFF
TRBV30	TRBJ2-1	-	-	TGTGCCTGGAGTAGGGGCCCCTACAATGAGCAGTTCTTC	CAWSRGPYNEQFF
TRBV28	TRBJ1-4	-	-	TGTGCCAGCAGTTTGATACCAACAGGGACAAATGAAAAACTGTTTTTT	CASSLIPTGTNEKLFF
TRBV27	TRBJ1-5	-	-	TGTGCCAGCAGGCAACAGGGAGGTCAGCCCCAGCATTTT	CASRQQGGQPQHF
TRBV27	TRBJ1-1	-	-	TGTGCCAGCAGTTTATACCAGGGAAGGTACACTGAAGCTTTCTTT	CASSLYQGRYTEAFF
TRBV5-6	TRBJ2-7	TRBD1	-	TGTGCCAGCAGAGCTTTTTCCATGGGCAGGGGGCATTTCGAGCAGTACTTC	CASRAFSMGRGHFEQYF
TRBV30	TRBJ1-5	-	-	TGTGCCTGGAGCCCGGCGGCGGCCCGCAATCAGCCCCAGCATTTT	CAWSPAAARNQPQHF
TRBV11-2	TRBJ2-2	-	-	TGTGCCAGCAGCTTAAGGAGGCTCACGAACACCGGGGAGCTGTTTTTT	CASSLRRLTNTGELFF
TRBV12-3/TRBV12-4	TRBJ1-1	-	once	TGTGCCAGTGTACGACGGGGGACTGAAGCTTTCTTT	CASVRRGTEAFF
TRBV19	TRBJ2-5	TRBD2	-	TGTGCCAGTAGTATGGAACTAGCGGAACCCGGGACCCAGTACTTC	CASSMELAEPGTQYF
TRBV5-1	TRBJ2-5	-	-	TGCGCCAGCAGCTCCCCGGGACGCCAAGAGACCCAGTACTTC	CASSSPGRQETQYF
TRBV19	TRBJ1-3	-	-	TGTGCCAGTAGTCGGACTGCTGGAAACACCATATATTTT	CASSRTAGNTIYF
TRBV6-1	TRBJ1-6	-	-	TGTGCCAGCAGTGAAAGGGCCGCTTCGTATAATTCACCCCTCCACTTT	CASSERAASYNSPLHF
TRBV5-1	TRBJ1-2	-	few	TGCGCCAGCAGCCCGACAGAGACCTTCTCTGGCTACACCTTC	CASSPTETFSGYTF
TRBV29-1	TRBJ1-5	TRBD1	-	TGCAGCGTTGAGACAGGGCTTAATCAGCCCCAGCATTTT	CSVETGLNQPQHF
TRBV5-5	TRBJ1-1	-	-	TGTGCCAGCAGCTTGGTCGGGGGACCCCTTGAAGCTTTCTTT	CASSLVGGPLEAFF
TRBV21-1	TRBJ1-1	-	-	TGTGCCAGCAGCAAAGGACTTCCGGTACTGAACACTGAAGCTTTCTTT	CASSKGLPVLNTEAFF
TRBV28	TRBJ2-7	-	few	TGTGCCAGCACTAACAGGGTATTCGGTGAGCAGTACTTC	CASTNRVFGEQYF
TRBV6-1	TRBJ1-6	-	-	TGTGCCAGCAGTGAGGCCTGGGGCAATTCACCCCTCCACTTT	CASSEAWGNSPLHF
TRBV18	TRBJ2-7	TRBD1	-	TGTGCCAGCTCCTCTGGACAGGGGGTAAACGAGCAGTACTTC	CASSSGQGVNEQYF
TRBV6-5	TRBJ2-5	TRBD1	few	TGTGCCAGCAGTTACCCCCCCGGGACAGGGCGGGAGACCCAGTACTTC	CASSYPPGTGRETQYF
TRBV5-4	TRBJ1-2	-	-	TGTGCCAGCAGCTTAACACCTCATAAGGGGGACTACACCTTC	CASSLTPHKGDYTF
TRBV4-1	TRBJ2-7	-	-	TGCGCCAGCAGCCAAGGTATGGCTAGGGAGCAGTACTTC	CASSQGMAREQYF
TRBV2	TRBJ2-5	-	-	TGTGCCAGCAGTGAAACCCCTTACCAAGAGACCCAGTACTTC	CASSETPYQETQYF
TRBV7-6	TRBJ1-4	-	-	TGTGCCAGCAGCTTAGGTGGTCTGGGTACTAATGAAAAACTGTTTTTT	CASSLGGLGTNEKLFF
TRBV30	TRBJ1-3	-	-	TGTGCCTGGAGTTTAGGAGGGAGGGGAAACACCATATATTTT	CAWSLGGRGNTIYF
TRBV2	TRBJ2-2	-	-	TGTGCCAGCAGTGAGGGGCCGGGGAACACCGGGGAGCTGTTTTTT	CASSEGPGNTGELFF
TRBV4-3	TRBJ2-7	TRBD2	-	TGCGCCAGCAGCCCCGATAGCGGGGGGGCGGTGTACGAGCAGTACTTC	CASSPDSGGAVYEQYF
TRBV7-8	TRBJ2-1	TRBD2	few	TGTGCCAGCAGCTTAGAAGCTAGCGGGATCTACAATGAGCAGTTCTTC	CASSLEASGIYNEQFF
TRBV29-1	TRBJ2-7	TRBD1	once	TGCAGCGTAGCACAGGGGGCGGAGGAGCAGTACTTC	CSVAQGAEEQYF
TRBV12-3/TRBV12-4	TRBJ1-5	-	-	TGTGCCAGCACCCGAGGGGGGGCTCAGCCCCAGCATTTT	CASTRGGAQPQHF
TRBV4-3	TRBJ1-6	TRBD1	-	TGCGCCAGCAGCCAAGGGGACAGGGGTCTGTCACCCCTCCACTTT	CASSQGDRGLSPLHF
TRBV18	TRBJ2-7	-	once	TGTGCCAGCTCACCATACAGGGACTCAGACGAGCAGTACTTC	CASSPYRDSDEQYF
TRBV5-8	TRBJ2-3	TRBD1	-	TGTGCCAGCAGCTTAGCCGGGACAGGGGCCACAGATACGCAGTATTTT	CASSLAGTGATDTQYF
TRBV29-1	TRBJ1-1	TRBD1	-	TGCAGCGTCTGCCCCCGCCGACAGGGGGGTAGCACTGAAGCTTTCTTT	CSVCPRRQGGSTEAFF
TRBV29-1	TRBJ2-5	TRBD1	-	TGCAGCGTACAGCCCTCAGGGGGTATACAGACCCAGTACTTC	CSVQPSGGIQTQYF
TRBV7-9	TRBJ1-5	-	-	TGTGCCAGCAGCATGATTACCCCGAGTAGCAATCAGCCCCAGCATTTT	CASSMITPSSNQPQHF
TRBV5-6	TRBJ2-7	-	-	TGTGCCAGCAGCCCCAACCCCGGGACATCTTACGAGCAGTACTTC	CASSPNPGTSYEQYF
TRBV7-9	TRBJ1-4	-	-	TGTGCCAGCAGCACAACTAATGAAAAACTGTTTTTT	CASSTTNEKLFF
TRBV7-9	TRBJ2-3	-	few	TGTGCCAGCAGCTTAGGTCAGGCCTCAACTCACCGGCACACAGATACGCAGTATTTT	CASSLGQASTHRHTDTQYF
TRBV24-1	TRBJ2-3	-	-	TGTGCCACCAGTGATGGGGGACATCATACGCAGTATTTT	CATSDGGHHTQYF
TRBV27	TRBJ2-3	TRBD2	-	TGTGCCAGCAGTTTAACTAGCGGGAGTACATATACGCAGTATTTT	CASSLTSGSTYTQYF